This record covers a single T cell receptor beta chain. Its antigen is still unknown. Other DNA sequences in this sample translate to the same CDR3. The sample originates from a study of OX40 agonist ivuxolimab in advanced cancers. General study results and limits: Relative to CD4+, CD8+ T cells held more expanded clones on average.

Trimming removed 1 base from V and 3 bases from J, with 2 bases in between. CDR1 and CDR2 (germline): KGHSH, LQKENI. This CDR3 contains 12 residues. Some clones are missing from TCRdb's copy, which holds only in-frame ones; the method was immunoSEQ multiplex PCR. The sample has roughly 150,000 clones; approximately 94% are singletons. The specimen was CD4+ or CD8+ T cells sorted from blood, collected in a trial of the OX40 agonist ivuxolimab. V is TRBV18 and J is TRBJ2-3; D remains ambiguous. The sequence came from an adult with an advanced solid tumor such as melanoma, head and neck, liver or kidney cancer. As DNA, the CDR3 is TGTGCCAGCTCACCACGTACAGATACGCAGTATTTT. It encodes CASSPRTDTQYF.